This paragraph covers one TCR beta chain sequence. Its antigen is currently unknown. Produced via immunoSEQ multiplex PCR; TCRdb's table is partial and in-frame only. The sample records approximately 55,000 clones, about 86% being singletons. This sample is drawn from a study of PD-L1 blockade in urothelial cancer. Study background: Chemotherapy regimens numbering 0 to 3 had been given to patients. A median blood sample held approximately 140,000 T cells and under 85,000 unique TCRs. Whole-study findings and limits: For durable-benefit patients, tumor-associated blood clones expanded more at 3 weeks.

The CDR3 is 17 residues long. Germline values: CDR1 KGHSH, CDR2 LQKENI. Trimming stripped 4 bases from V and 10 bases from J, with 26 bases between. As to time point: pretreatment peripheral blood. Per-patient samples, pretreatment and on-treatment, numbered 1 to 8. This sequence was found in a man aged 55 to 70 with urothelial cancer. The chain joins TRBV18 to TRBJ2-1, with D maybe TRBD2 (6 bases). The material sequenced was PBMCs, taken around atezolizumab (anti-PD-L1) treatment. CDR3 protein: CASSRYAIAAYQREQFF. In DNA, the CDR3 is TGTGCCAGCTCACGATACGCCATAGCGGCTTACCAAAGGGAGCAGTTCTTC.